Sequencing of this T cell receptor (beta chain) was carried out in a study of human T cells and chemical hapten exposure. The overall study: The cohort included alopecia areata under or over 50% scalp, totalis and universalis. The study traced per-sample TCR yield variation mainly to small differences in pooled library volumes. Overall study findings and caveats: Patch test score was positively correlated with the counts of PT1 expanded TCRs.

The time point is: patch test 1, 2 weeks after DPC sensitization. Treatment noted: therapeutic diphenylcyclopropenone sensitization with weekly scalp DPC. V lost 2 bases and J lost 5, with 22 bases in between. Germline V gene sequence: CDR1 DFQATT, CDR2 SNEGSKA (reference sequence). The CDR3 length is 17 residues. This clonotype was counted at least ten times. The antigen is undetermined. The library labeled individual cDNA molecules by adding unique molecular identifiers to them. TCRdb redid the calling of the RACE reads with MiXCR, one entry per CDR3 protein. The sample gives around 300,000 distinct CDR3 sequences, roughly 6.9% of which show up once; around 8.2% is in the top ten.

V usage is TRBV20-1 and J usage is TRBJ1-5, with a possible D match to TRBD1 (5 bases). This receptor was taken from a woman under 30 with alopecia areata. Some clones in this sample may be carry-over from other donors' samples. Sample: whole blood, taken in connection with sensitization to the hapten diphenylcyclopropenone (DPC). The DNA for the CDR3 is TGCAGTGCTAGACCTCAAGACACGGGACGGACTTATCAGCCCCAGCATTTT. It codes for CSARPQDTGRTYQPQHF.